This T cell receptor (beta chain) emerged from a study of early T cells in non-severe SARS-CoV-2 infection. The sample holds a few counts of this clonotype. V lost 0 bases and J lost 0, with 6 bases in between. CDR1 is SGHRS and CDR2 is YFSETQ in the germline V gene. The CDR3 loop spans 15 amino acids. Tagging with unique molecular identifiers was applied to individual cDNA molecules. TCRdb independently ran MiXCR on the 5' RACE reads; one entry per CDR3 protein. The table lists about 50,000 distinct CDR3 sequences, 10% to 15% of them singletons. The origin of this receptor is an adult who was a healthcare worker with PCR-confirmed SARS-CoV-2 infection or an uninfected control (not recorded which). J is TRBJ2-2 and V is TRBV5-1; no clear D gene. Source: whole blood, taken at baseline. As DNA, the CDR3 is TGCGCCAGCAGCTTGGGACTTGCGAACACCGGGGAGCTGTTTTTT. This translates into CASSLGLANTGELFF.